Below are 22 T cell receptor beta chains sequenced from a single sample in a study of T cells after yellow fever vaccination. TCRdb analysed the 5' RACE reads with MiXCR anew, one entry per CDR3 protein. The repertoire holds approximately 550,000 distinct CDR3 sequences, with approximately 21% as singletons. The sequences come from PBMCs, collected 15 days after the yellow fever booster vaccination. Source of these receptors: a man aged 25-45 years who received the YFV17D yellow fever vaccine.

The chain has TRBV20-1 and TRBJ2-3, with 10 bases that match TRBD2. With 3 bases clipped from V and 3 bases from J, the junction kept 12 bases outside the gene matches. CDR3 length: 17 residues. Germline values: CDR1 DFQATT, CDR2 SNEGSKA (reference sequence). CDR3 DNA: TGCAGTGCTAGTGCCGTCAGCGGGAGGGTAATGACAGATACGCAGTATTTT. As protein: CSASAVSGRVMTDTQYF.

This chain joins TRBV20-1 and TRBJ1-1; tentative D call: TRBD1 (5 bases). The CDR3 runs 14 residues. CDR1 and CDR2 (germline): DFQATT, SNEGSKA (reference sequence). V was shortened by 2 bases and J by 2 bases, with 12 bases between the two germline ends. The CDR3 spells CSARFRGINTEAFF. The CDR3 nucleotides are TGCAGTGCTAGATTCCGGGGGATTAACACTGAAGCTTTCTTT.

This clonotype is classed as medium-sized (0.01 to 0.1%). The chain recombines TRBV15 with TRBJ2-7, with D tentatively TRBD2 (5 bases). The V gene's germline CDR1 is LNHNV and CDR2 YYDKDF (reference sequence). CDR3 length: 14 residues. V lost 1 base to trimming and J lost 5 bases, with 12 bases between them. The CDR3 region has the DNA TGTGCCACCAGCAGAGTAAACGGGGTTAACGAGCAGTACTTC. This codes for CATSRVNGVNEQYF.

This clonotype was seen once. J is TRBJ2-1 and V is TRBV2, with 9 bases fitting TRBD1. Per the germline V gene, CDR1 is SNHLY and CDR2 is FYNNEI. This CDR3 is built from 15 residues. Losses at the gene ends were 10 bases for V and 3 bases for J; bases not matched to a gene: 10. The CDR3 nucleotides are TGTGCCACCCTGGGACAGGGCAAAGGCTACAATGAGCAGTTCTTC. This translates into CATLGQGKGYNEQFF.

The chain has TRBV28 and TRBJ2-3, with D unclear. Trimming stripped 5 bases from V and 5 bases from J, with 14 bases between. Germline V gene sequence: CDR1 MDHEN, CDR2 SYDVKM. The CDR3 sequence is 14 residues long. CDR3 nucleotides: TGTGCCAGCAGTCCCCGGGTGCTCAGAGATACGCAGTATTTT. As protein: CASSPRVLRDTQYF.

This CDR3 reads CSASSGTGGTDTQYF. In nucleotides, the CDR3 is TGCAGTGCTAGCTCGGGGACAGGGGGCACAGATACGCAGTATTTT. The rearrangement links TRBV20-1 to TRBJ2-3; 10 bases are shared with TRBD1. CDR1 and CDR2 from the germline V gene are DFQATT and SNEGSKA (reference sequence). The ends lost 3 bases at V and 1 base at J; junction bases unmatched: 4. The CDR3 contains 15 residues.

This clonotype was recorded a few times. V is TRBV11-2 and J is TRBJ2-3; no reliable D call. Trimming took off 5 bases at V and 8 bases at J, with 11 bases between the two ends. Germline values: CDR1 SGHAT, CDR2 FQNNGV. This CDR3 comprises 12 residues. CDR3 in DNA: TGTGCCAGCAGCCCGACGGGCGCTACGCAGTATTTT. Translation gives CASSPTGATQYF. Full variable domain (rest looked up from reference TRBV11-2 and TRBJ2-3): EAGVAQSPRYKIIEKRQSVAFWCNPISGHATLYWYQQILGQGPKLLIQFQNNGVVDDSQLPKDRFSAERLKGVDSTLKIQPAKLEDSAVYLCASSPTGATQYFGPGTRLTVL.

The J gene is TRBJ1-5, the V gene TRBV7-2; the D is unclear. Between the trimmed V and J ends, which lost 5 bases and 7 bases, there was a span of 9 bases. CDR3 size: 12 residues. Per germline, CDR1 SGHTA and CDR2 FQGNSA. CDR3 sequence: CASSQSGQPQHF. CDR3 in DNA: TGTGCCAGCAGCCAATCGGGACAGCCCCAGCATTTT. Supplemented by reference TRBV7-2 and TRBJ1-5, the full variable domain reads GAGVSQSPSNKVTEKGKDVELRCDPISGHTALYWYRQSLGQGLEFLIYFQGNSAPDKSGLPSDRFSAERTGGSVSTLTIQRTQQEDSAVYLCASSQSGQPQHFGDGTRLSIL.

The chain employs TRBV29-1 and TRBJ2-7, with D perhaps assigned TRBD1 or TRBD2 (5 bases each). The germline V and J ends were trimmed by 6 bases and 2 bases, with 11 bases remaining between them. Germline CDR1 SQVTM, CDR2 ANQGSEA. The CDR3 contains 12 residues. The CDR3 DNA sequence: TGCAGCGTGGCTCGGGACCCCTACGAGCAGTACTTC. Protein product: CSVARDPYEQYF.

This clonotype has just a few counts. The rearrangement links TRBV4-3 to TRBJ2-3; D gene ambiguous. Germline CDR1 reads LGHNA; CDR2 reads YSLEER. This CDR3 has 16 amino acids. Trimming stripped 0 bases from V and 7 bases from J, with 17 bases between. The DNA for the CDR3 is TGCGCCAGCAGCCAAGAGGGCGACCAAAACTCAAATACGCAGTATTTT. The encoded protein is CASSQEGDQNSNTQYF.

This clonotype has just a few counts. The V gene is TRBV27, the J gene TRBJ2-7; TRBD1 is a possible D gene (6 bases). CDR1 is MNHEY and CDR2 is SMNVEV in the germline V gene (reference sequence). The CDR3 length is 14 residues. Trimming stripped 2 bases from V and 2 bases from J, with 10 bases between. CDR3 in amino acids: CASSLTGTTYEQYF. The CDR3 nucleotides are TGTGCCAGCAGTTTAACCGGGACAACCTACGAGCAGTACTTC.

In this sample, this clonotype turned up a few times. The rearrangement uses TRBV2 and TRBJ1-5; 9 bases fit TRBD1. Germline CDR1 SNHLY, CDR2 FYNNEI. Trimming at V came to 8 bases and at J to 10 bases, leaving 15 bases not matched to a gene. This CDR3 is 15 amino acids long. The CDR3 bases are TGTGCCAGCTCCGGGACAGGGTGGCTGGCAGGACCCCAGCATTTT. Translation: CASSGTGWLAGPQHF.

This clonotype was recorded a few times. The J gene is TRBJ2-7, the V gene TRBV7-2, with D perhaps assigned TRBD1 or TRBD2 (5 bases each). CDR1 SGHTA and CDR2 FQGNSA come from the germline V gene. V was trimmed by 4 bases and J by 3 bases, leaving 19 bases between them. This CDR3 has 16 residues. CDR3 nucleotide sequence: TGTGCCAGCAGCTCCAGTCGGGGTACAGGAGACTACGAGCAGTACTTC. Its translation is CASSSSRGTGDYEQYF.

This clonotype was counted a few times. The V and J genes are TRBV29-1 and TRBJ1-2, with D unclear. V was cut by 0 bases and J by 2 bases, with 10 bases left in between. The CDR3 length is 14 residues. Germline assignment: CDR1 SQVTM and CDR2 ANQGSEA. The chain's CDR3 is CSVEEPQANYGYTF. DNA of the CDR3: TGCAGCGTTGAAGAACCGCAGGCGAACTATGGCTACACCTTC.

The CDR3: CSAPGQGFNSPLHF. DNA for the CDR3: TGCAGTGCCCCGGGACAGGGGTTTAATTCACCCCTCCACTTT. V and J are TRBV20-1 and TRBJ1-6; TRBD1 matches 10 bases. Germline V CDR1 and CDR2: DFQATT, SNEGSKA (reference sequence). The CDR3 is made up of 14 amino acids. V lost 6 bases, J lost 6 bases, and 5 bases stayed unmatched.

The V gene is TRBV20-1, the J gene TRBJ2-1, with 9 nucleotides matching TRBD2. Trimming at V came to 5 bases and at J to 3 bases, leaving 2 bases not matched to a gene. This CDR3 has 13 amino acids. The germline V gene has CDR1 DFQATT and CDR2 SNEGSKA (reference sequence). CDR3: CSAGLAYYNEQFF. As DNA, the CDR3 is TGCAGTGCTGGACTAGCGTACTACAATGAGCAGTTCTTC.

This clonotype was seen only a few times. V usage is TRBV25-1 and J usage is TRBJ2-5, with D maybe TRBD1 (6 bases). V lost 7 bases and J 4 bases, leaving 10 bases between the germline ends. The CDR3 is 12 amino acids. Germline V gives CDR1 MGHDK, CDR2 SYGVNS. CDR3 coding DNA: TGTGCCAGCACCTCGACAGGAGAGACCCAGTACTTC. It translates to CASTSTGETQYF.

The table lists this clonotype with a count of one. V usage is TRBV5-6 and J usage is TRBJ2-3; no firm D call. Germline assignment: CDR1 SGHDT and CDR2 YYEEEE. The V end was cut by 3 bases, the J end by 4 bases, with 15 bases between. The CDR3 totals 15 residues. The CDR3 DNA reads TGTGCCAGCAGCTCGCTCGATCAGGTGTCAGATACGCAGTATTTT. Translating gives CASSSLDQVSDTQYF.

The CDR3 bases are TGCAGTGCTAGTCCCTTGGACAGGGTCAATGAGCAGTTCTTC. The encoded protein is CSASPLDRVNEQFF. The V and J genes are TRBV20-1 and TRBJ2-1; 8 nucleotides agree with TRBD1. Germline assignment: CDR1 DFQATT and CDR2 SNEGSKA (reference sequence). This CDR3 is 14 amino acids long. V was pared by 3 bases and J by 6 bases, with 7 bases of the junction left unmatched.

This clonotype has more than one count but fewer than ten. This chain joins TRBV20-1 and TRBJ2-3; no clear D. The V and J ends lost 6 bases and 2 bases respectively, with 9 bases between them. CDR3 size: 12 residues. Germline lookup yields CDR1 DFQATT and CDR2 SNEGSKA (reference sequence). DNA for the CDR3: TGCAGTGCAGCGTTACTCACAGATACGCAGTATTTT. Encoded protein: CSAALLTDTQYF.

The chain uses TRBV5-1 and TRBJ2-5; 8 bases are a match to TRBD2. There are 18 residues in the CDR3. The J segment lost 5 bases and the V segment lost 0 bases, leaving 15 bases of the junction unmatched. Germline values: CDR1 SGHRS, CDR2 YFSETQ. The CDR3 DNA follows: TGCGCCAGCAGCTTGGTACTGGCGGGAGGCCGAGGTACGGAGACCCAGTACTTC. Translated: CASSLVLAGGRGTETQYF.

This clonotype was seen a handful of times. The chain has TRBV7-2 and TRBJ1-1, with 9 bases identical to TRBD1. V was pared by 6 bases and J by 4 bases, with 6 bases of the junction left unmatched. The germline CDR1 and CDR2 sequences are SGHTA and FQGNSA. The CDR3 has 14 amino acids. Written as DNA, the CDR3 is TGTGCCAGCAGTGAGTGGACAGGGGTCACTGAAGCTTTCTTT. It encodes CASSEWTGVTEAFF. Complete variable domain (other parts from reference TRBV7-2 and TRBJ1-1): GAGVSQSPSNKVTEKGKDVELRCDPISGHTALYWYRQSLGQGLEFLIYFQGNSAPDKSGLPSDRFSAERTGGSVSTLTIQRTQQEDSAVYLCASSEWTGVTEAFFGQGTRLTVV.